This T cell receptor beta chain was obtained from a study of CD8 T cell repertoires and HIV-1 epitope variants (dated by TCRdb to 2018 to 2020). With respect to the entire study: In separate culture wells, T cells were stimulated with each of twenty-five peptides that represented autologous and known Gag and Nef epitope variants. A total of approximately 83 T cell cultures were run, with each culture condition done in triplicate except for one peptide, which was done in duplicate. Cultures were maintained for 9 to 10 days in IMDM with gentamicin, and half-media changes adding IL-2, IL-7 and IL-15 were performed on days 3 and 7. A CMV, EBV and flu peptide pool, the Ebola AY9 epitope as negative control, and a no-peptide well were included as control conditions. The epitopes tested were three Gag epitope families plus Nef HW9 and YT9. A 1M T cell aliquot was kept as an uncultured baseline condition, separate from the approximately 80 T cell cultures. T cells were enriched using the EasySep Human T Cell Enrichment Kit and were co-cultured with equal numbers of autologous T cell-negative cells serving as antigen-presenting cells. The paper's findings and limits, for the study overall: The Nef KF9 family was recognized by five clonotypes and the HW9 family by one, and no responses to the TAALDMSHF plasma variant were observed. The assay identified only TCR beta chains and indicated proliferation to antigen, not T cell function or cytokine profile. About ten antigen-specific TCR beta clonotypes were identified, and about 6 of them appeared cross-reactive for autologous or known escape epitope variants.

Comment on this clone: It lacks a known antigen. No much larger clonotype is one base removed from it; base qualities were not supplied.

The EasySep Human CD8+ T Cell Enrichment Kit was used on day 10 to isolate CD8+ T cells from every culture. The immunoSEQ platform was used to sequence TCR beta CDR3 regions at survey depth. The QIAamp DNA micro kit was used to extract genomic DNA from every cultured and uncultured CD8+ T cell population. In the authors' own workflow: Samples with fewer than 5,000 productive reads were excluded, resulting in the removal of about 7% of the roughly 80 HIV peptide-stimulated cultures. A MANAFEST web app trimmed sequences to CDR3 and removed nonproductive sequences, CDR3s under 5 amino acids, and those not starting C or ending F/W. Antigen-specific clonotypes had to expand in at least 2 of 3 replicates versus no-peptide control at FDR 0.01, only within one epitope family. In addition, a specific clonotype needed a frequency at least fivefold higher than in wells stimulated with peptides from other epitope families. Imported from immuneACCESS, the table was reduced by TCRdb to in-frame sequences with V and J called. These copies leave out some clones; in studies compared against another copy, an unresolved V gene accounts for under half, and the cause of the remainder is not known. The V and J calls and clone size were taken over from that table, and D and trimming were inferred from the DNA. The sample includes over 90,000 clones, with roughly four fifths observed a single time. The ten largest clones capture under 30% of the sample.

Specimen: uncultured baseline CD8+ T cells from peripheral blood mononuclear cells (PBMCs). The receptor was derived from a male donor with HIV.

The nucleotide sequence is TGTGCCAGCAGCTTGGCCCAGGAGTTCTATGGCTACACCTTC. It translates to CASSLAQEFYGYTF. Rearrangement joined TRBV7-2 to TRBJ1-2, with the identity of the D gene unclear. Trimming takes 3 bases from V and 4 bases from J, and the germline ends sit 12 bases apart. CDR1 and CDR2 were assigned from the germline V gene as SGHTA and FQGNSA. From cysteine to phenylalanine, the CDR3 is 14 amino acids long. Solely the CDR3 DNA is kept, with 42 bases framed from the first base.